The T cell receptor beta chain described here comes from a study of CD8 T cells in ankylosing spondylitis. TCRdb fed the 5' RACE reads into MiXCR, producing one record per CDR3 protein. The sample contains 350,000 to 450,000 distinct CDR3 sequences, 20% of which appear only once. Germline V gene data show CDR1 as SQVTM and CDR2 as ANQGSEA. This CDR3 is 15 amino acids long. V was trimmed by 4 bases and J by 1 base, leaving 16 bases between them. This chain joins TRBV29-1 and TRBJ1-2; D is undetermined. The sequence derives from a male donor with ankylosing spondylitis or in good health (not recorded which). The sequenced material came from blood, either unsorted or a sorted T cell fraction (not recorded which). The CDR3 DNA is TGCAGCGTTGTTTCGGGCCGGGGTTTTAACTATGGCTACACCTTC. This codes for CSVVSGRGFNYGYTF.